These T cell receptor beta chains were read from a single sample in a study of blood T cell repertoires in COVID-19. Using immunoSEQ multiplex PCR, the repertoire was profiled, and TCRdb retains in-frame clones only, with some absent. The profile shows 250,000 to 300,000 clones, around 83% of them singletons. What was sequenced was PBMCs or T cells enriched from blood (not recorded which). Receptor source: a woman aged 45-59 years who had been exposed to COVID-19. The CDR3 runs from the conserved cysteine through the conserved F or W. Each record gives: CDR3 length, clone size, V gene, D gene, J gene, CDR3 DNA, CDR3 protein. The D gene is left open where the match is weak. Rows give clone size only sometimes, using once, few, many, or a class for an expanded clone.

16,-,TRBV11-2,-,TRBJ1-6,TGTGCCAGCAGCAGAGCGCCGGGGTCCAGAGATTCACCCCTCCACTTT,CASSRAPGSRDSPLHF
15,once,TRBV5-5,-,TRBJ1-4,TGTGCCAGCAGCCCCTTTCTGGGGGGTGATGAAAAACTGTTTTTT,CASSPFLGGDEKLFF
14,-,TRBV13,TRBD1,TRBJ1-2,TGTGCCAGCAGCCCGACAGGGCGGGACTATGGCTACACCTTC,CASSPTGRDYGYTF
15,once,TRBV27,TRBD1,TRBJ1-2,TGTGCCAGCAGTCCCGGACAGGGAAGTCCCTATGGCTACACCTTC,CASSPGQGSPYGYTF
15,-,TRBV6-2/TRBV6-3,TRBD1,TRBJ1-1,TGTGCCAGCAGTCCAGCGACAGGGGGGGGCACTGAAGCTTTCTTT,CASSPATGGGTEAFF
17,-,TRBV11-2,-,TRBJ2-3,TGTGCCAGCAGCTTAGATTCAGGACGACTAAGCACAGATACGCAGTATTTT,CASSLDSGRLSTDTQYF
15,-,TRBV23-1,-,TRBJ2-7,TGCGCCAGCAGTCGCGAGGCCTTAGGGGACTACGAGCAGTACTTC,CASSREALGDYEQYF
13,-,TRBV7-9,TRBD1,TRBJ1-2,TGTGCCAGCAGCCCACCCGGGACAGGGTGGAACACCTTC,CASSPPGTGWNTF
14,-,TRBV15,-,TRBJ1-1,TGTGCCACCAGCAGAGAAGCAGGCCCCCTTGAAGCTTTCTTT,CATSREAGPLEAFF
14,-,TRBV7-9,-,TRBJ1-2,TGTGCCAGCAGCTTGAGGTCCCCCGTCGACGGCTACACCTTC,CASSLRSPVDGYTF
16,-,TRBV4-1,TRBD2,TRBJ2-1,TGCGCCAGCAGCCAGTTTACTAGCGCCTCCTACAATGAGCAGTTCTTC,CASSQFTSASYNEQFF
12,-,TRBV5-1,-,TRBJ1-1,TGCGCCAGCAGCTCGACTACCTCGGGGGCTTTCTTT,CASSSTTSGAFF
14,few,TRBV28,TRBD1,TRBJ1-2,TGTGCCAGCAGGTTAACAGGGGGCGCTGGGGGCTACACCTTC,CASRLTGGAGGYTF
13,-,TRBV12-3/TRBV12-4,-,TRBJ2-7,TGTGCCAGCAGTATCGGTAGCTCCTACGAGCAGTACTTC,CASSIGSSYEQYF